This is a list of T cell receptor beta chains from one sample in a study of CD8 T cells in Susac syndrome. TCRdb reprocessed the immunoSEQ multiplex PCR reads with MiXCR, giving one entry per CDR3 protein. The sample lists 150,000 to 200,000 distinct CDR3 sequences, more than 90% occurring once. Sequenced sample: CD4+ T cells from PBMCs. These receptors were taken from a human donor in good health. Each CDR3 is given without its conserved first and last residue.

v_gene	j_gene	CDR3aa
TRBV20-1	TRBJ2-5	SASGLARKETQY
TRBV18	TRBJ1-1	ASSPGQGVYSF
TRBV3-1	TRBJ2-7	ASRDSGAIYEQY
TRBV29-1	TRBJ2-5	SVEKLGSSGQY
TRBV12-3/TRBV12-4	TRBJ2-2	ASSLRQGYTGELF
TRBV5-6	TRBJ1-6	ASSFRDSAGIPLH
TRBV9	TRBJ1-2	ASSVLGGGYT
TRBV13	TRBJ2-4	ASSSGTGSHIQY
TRBV7-9	TRBJ2-1	ASSPNPRHEQF
TRBV28	TRBJ1-2	ASSFPGGRGYT
TRBV4-3	TRBJ2-3	ASSARLGDTQY
TRBV7-2	TRBJ2-2	ASSIRQGYTGELF
TRBV20-1	TRBJ2-1	SAVAGRNNEQF
TRBV4-2	TRBJ2-3	ASSHARDRSTDTQY
TRBV20-1	TRBJ2-5	SASDSRAQETQY
TRBV27	TRBJ2-7	ASSNKGTSGPSSYEQY
TRBV12-3/TRBV12-4	TRBJ1-5	ASSPWAGRGSSQPQH
TRBV5-8	TRBJ2-7	ASSSTAYRGEQY
TRBV9	TRBJ2-1	ASSVDGGARNEQF
TRBV29-1	TRBJ1-2	SVVKGGNYGYT
TRBV6-2/TRBV6-3	TRBJ2-5	ASSFRVQRETQY
TRBV20-1	TRBJ1-5	SAKGQGYQPQH
TRBV4-2	TRBJ1-2	ASSQAGQAYGYT
TRBV20-1	TRBJ1-5	SARSPGTGDGQPQH
TRBV5-1	TRBJ2-2	ASSFDRAELF
TRBV6-2/TRBV6-3	TRBJ2-2	ASKPGGDTGELF
TRBV7-9	TRBJ1-6	ASSPTLDSPLH
TRBV29-1	TRBJ2-1	SVRLAEYNEQF
TRBV10-3	TRBJ1-1	AITTQGAVGNTEAF
TRBV29-1	TRBJ2-5	SVSGGKEETQY
TRBV6-5	TRBJ2-7	ASSPGQTRGEQY
TRBV29-1	TRBJ1-1	SVVLPSGAKTEAF
TRBV4-2	TRBJ2-4	ASSQESSLGIQY
TRBV28	TRBJ1-2	ASSLGGDWVVYGYT
TRBV19	TRBJ1-2	ASSKDPFRPNYGYT
TRBV4-3	TRBJ1-2	ASSHSPQGQGAYGYT
TRBV9	TRBJ2-2	ASSVSYEGSTGELF
TRBV20-1	TRBJ2-5	SARGDNFRETQY
TRBV25-1	TRBJ2-7	ASSESTNRYEQY
TRBV6-5	TRBJ2-4	ASSRRPLAKNIQY
TRBV29-1	TRBJ2-7	SVVQTSYEQY
TRBV7-2	TRBJ2-3	ASTDVRFTDTQY
TRBV30	TRBJ1-2	ALGGRGYT
TRBV9	TRBJ2-3	ASSVEGGSVYTDTQY
TRBV6-2/TRBV6-3	TRBJ2-1	ASSWDAYNEQF
TRBV4-3	TRBJ2-3	ASSSTSGGSGTQY
TRBV6-5	TRBJ2-3	ASSSGQSDTQY
TRBV4-3	TRBJ2-1	ASSQESQTAYNEQF
TRBV20-1	TRBJ2-5	SATDGQDAQETQY
TRBV5-6	TRBJ2-5	ASSYRTGGTQETQY
TRBV7-3	TRBJ2-6	ASSFGGAGANVLT
TRBV28	TRBJ2-1	ASSFLAGRTYNEQF
TRBV14	TRBJ2-7	ASSRQGRSYEQY
TRBV18	TRBJ2-7	ASSPTGGADEQY
TRBV12-5	TRBJ1-2	ASGLVPAGQNTYGYT